The 11 T cell receptor beta chains presented below share a single source sample, sequenced in a study of shared clonotypes between healthy human individuals. Naive CD8 populations comprised CD45RO-negative cells positively selected for CCR7, excluding terminally differentiated effector memory CD45RA+ cells. The repertoire was sequenced with immunoSEQ multiplex PCR; TCRdb's copy has only in-frame clones and lacks some. The table has some 2,000,000 clones, about 95% seen once. The sequencing input was naive CD8+ T cells sorted from blood. The receptor source for this set is a man in his late teens or twenties in good health.

V usage is TRBV11-2 and J usage is TRBJ2-3, with D unresolved. V dropped 6 bases and J dropped 2 bases, with 9 bases sitting between them. The length of the CDR3 is 13 residues. Germline assignment: CDR1 SGHAT and CDR2 FQNNGV. In DNA form, the CDR3 reads TGTGCCAGCAGTACGGACCCCACAGATACGCAGTATTTT. Its translation is CASSTDPTDTQYF.

DNA for the CDR3: TGTGCCAGCAGTAACACGGGGCCGGGGGAGCAGTACTTC. Translated, it gives CASSNTGPGEQYF. This chain connects TRBV6-5 to TRBJ2-7; D may match TRBD1 or TRBD2 (5 bases each). This CDR3 region has 13 residues. Germline V gives CDR1 MNHEY, CDR2 SVGAGI. Trimming removed 5 bases at V and 7 bases at J, with 15 bases between.

The chain employs TRBV5-1 and TRBJ2-7, with TRBD1 matching 10 bases. CDR3 length: 16 residues. V was clipped by 0 bases and J by 3 bases; unmatched bases: 6. CDR1 is SGHRS, CDR2 YFSETQ, per germline. The CDR3 nucleotides are TGCGCCAGCAGCTTGGACGCCGGGACAGGGGTCTACGAGCAGTACTTC. Protein product: CASSLDAGTGVYEQYF. Full variable domain (remainder filled in from reference TRBV5-1 and TRBJ2-7): KAGVTQTPRYLIKTRGQQVTLSCSPISGHRSVSWYQQTPGQGLQFLFEYFSETQRNKGNFPGRFSGRQFSNSRSEMNVSTLELGDSALYLCASSLDAGTGVYEQYFGPGTRLTVT.

This chain links TRBV5-5 with TRBJ1-2; no clear D gene. Germline V gene lookup returns CDR1 SGHKS and CDR2 YYEKEE (reference sequence). V lost 7 bases and J lost 1, with 8 bases in between. The CDR3 spans 12 residues. CDR3 in amino acids: CASSKINYGYTF. CDR3 DNA sequence: TGTGCCAGCTCGAAGATTAACTATGGCTACACCTTC.

This sequence joins TRBV19 and TRBJ1-1; 7 bases fit TRBD1. The CDR3 runs to 15 residues. The ends lost 4 bases at V and 5 bases at J; junction bases unmatched: 10. CDR1 LNHDA and CDR2 SQIVND come from the germline V gene (reference sequence). The CDR3 coding sequence is TGTGCCAGTAGTAGAGACAGGGAAGGTCGAACTGAAGCTTTCTTT. Encoded protein: CASSRDREGRTEAFF.

CDR3 sequence reads: CASSYSAGGIAYEQYF. CDR3 nucleotides: TGTGCCAGCAGTTACTCGGCTGGCGGGATCGCCTACGAGCAGTACTTC. The chain combines TRBV6-5 with TRBJ2-7; D possibly corresponds to TRBD2 (6 bases). The CDR3 length is 16 residues. The germline CDR1 and CDR2 sequences are MNHEY and SVGAGI. V was pared by 0 bases and J by 2 bases, with 14 bases between.

This clone was seen a single time. The chain employs TRBV4-1 and TRBJ2-5, with D uncertain. Germline V gene lookup returns CDR1 MGHRA and CDR2 YSYEKL. This CDR3 contains 14 residues. The V end was cut by 4 bases, the J end by 2 bases, with 11 bases between. CDR3: CASSRGSAQETQYF. The CDR3 DNA follows: TGCGCCAGCAGCCGCGGTTCGGCTCAAGAGACCCAGTACTTC.

This clone was observed once. This chain joins TRBV4-1 and TRBJ1-1, with D unresolved. Per germline, CDR1 MGHRA and CDR2 YSYEKL. Trimming took 2 bases from V and 1 from J, leaving 11 bases between them. The CDR3 extends over 15 amino acids. CDR3 nucleotides: TGCGCCAGCAGCCAATGGGCCGACCCGAACACTGAAGCTTTCTTT. Protein: CASSQWADPNTEAFF.

The gene calls are TRBV5-4 and TRBJ2-5, with 9 bases fitting TRBD2. J lost 5 bases, V lost 4 bases, and 9 bases had no gene match. The germline V gene has CDR1 SGHNT and CDR2 YYREEE (reference sequence). This CDR3 is built from 15 residues. CDR3 sequence reads: CASSLRAGGAETQYF. CDR3 sequence (DNA): TGTGCCAGCAGCCTGCGTGCGGGAGGGGCCGAGACCCAGTACTTC.

The chain uses TRBV25-1 and TRBJ2-3; D gene uncertain. This CDR3 comprises 15 residues. Germline V gene sequence: CDR1 MGHDK, CDR2 SYGVNS. Trimming took 1 base from V and 7 from J, leaving 15 bases between them. The CDR3 sequence is CASSELKQGTYTQYF. DNA of the CDR3: TGTGCCAGCAGTGAATTGAAACAAGGTACCTATACGCAGTATTTT.

CDR3 in DNA: TGTGCCAGCAGCTTATTCATGCTCACTGAAGCTTTCTTT. Amino acid sequence: CASSLFMLTEAFF. V and J are TRBV7-9 and TRBJ1-1; D is uncertain. Per germline, CDR1 SEHNR and CDR2 FQNEAQ (reference sequence). Trimming shortened V by 2 bases and J by 4 bases, and 8 bases separated the two germline ends. This CDR3 has 13 residues.